This T cell receptor beta chain was observed in a study of blood T cell repertoires in COVID-19. Study summary: Specimens from acute and convalescent COVID-19 originated in the United States, Italy and Spain. The cDNA or gDNA used as material had been derived from T cells, B-cell-depleted T cells, or PBMCs.

The J segment lost 8 bases and the V segment lost 4 bases, leaving 9 bases of the junction unmatched. From germline, CDR1 is SGHDN and CDR2 FVKESK. The CDR3 extends over 15 amino acids. In the authors' workflow: Reference gene primer amplification gave nucleated cell count estimates. TCRdb keeps only in-frame clones here, not all; method: immunoSEQ multiplex PCR. V, J and clone size were drawn from that table, and D and trimming were deduced from the DNA. The table shows fewer than 450,000 clones, with roughly 87% occurring only once. The sequence came from a woman aged 35 to 49 with acute COVID-19. Sequencing input: PBMCs or T cells enriched from blood (not recorded which). The chain employs TRBV14 and TRBJ2-1; 9 bases agree with TRBD2. In nucleotides, the CDR3 is TGTGCCAGCAGCCCTAGCGGGGTGCATCAGGATGAGCAGTTCTTC. It encodes CASSPSGVHQDEQFF.